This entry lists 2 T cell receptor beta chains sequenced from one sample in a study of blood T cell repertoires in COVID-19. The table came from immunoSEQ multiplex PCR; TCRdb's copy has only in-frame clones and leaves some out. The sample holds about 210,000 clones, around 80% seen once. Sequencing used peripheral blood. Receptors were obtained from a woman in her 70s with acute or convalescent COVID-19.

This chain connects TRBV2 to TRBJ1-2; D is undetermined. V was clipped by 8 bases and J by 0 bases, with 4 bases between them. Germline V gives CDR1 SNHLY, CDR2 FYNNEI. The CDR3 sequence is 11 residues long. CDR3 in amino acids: CASAANYGYTF. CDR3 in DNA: TGTGCCAGCGCGGCTAACTATGGCTACACCTTC. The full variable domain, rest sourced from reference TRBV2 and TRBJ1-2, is EPEVTQTPSHQVTQMGQEVILRCVPISNHLYFYWYRQILGQKVEFLVSFYNNEISEKSEIFDDQFSVERPDGSNFTLKIRSTKLEDSAMYFCASAANYGYTFGSGTRLTVV.

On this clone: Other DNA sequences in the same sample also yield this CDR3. The CDR3 sequence is CASSLRLAEETQYF. The CDR3 region has the DNA TGTGCCAGCAGCTTAAGGCTAGCGGAAGAGACCCAGTACTTC. The chain combines TRBV7-2 with TRBJ2-5; TRBD2 aligns across 7 bases. CDR1 is SGHTA and CDR2 is FQGNSA in the germline V gene. The CDR3 is made up of 14 amino acids. V shed 2 bases, J shed 3 bases, and the junction held 3 bases outside the gene matches.